Shown below are 13 T cell receptor beta chains from a single sample sequenced in a study of cytomegalovirus exposure and HLA in healthy donors. Profiling relied on immunoSEQ multiplex PCR, and the TCRdb table lists in-frame clones only, not all of them. The sample lists about 330,000 clones; roughly 90% were seen once. Material for sequencing was PBMCs. These receptor sequences come from a woman between 25 and 40 years old in good health and CMV-seropositive.

A single count supports this clone. J is TRBJ1-1 and V is TRBV2, with D unclear. The germline V gene has CDR1 SNHLY and CDR2 FYNNEI. CDR3 length: 13 residues. V dropped 5 bases and J dropped 1 base, with 8 bases sitting between them. CDR3 sequence (DNA): TGTGCCAGCAGTCTTGGTTCGAACACTGAAGCTTTCTTT. It translates to CASSLGSNTEAFF.

The CDR3 bases are TGCAGCGGTACGGAAGATACGCAGTATTTT. Its translation is CSGTEDTQYF. This chain connects TRBV29-1 to TRBJ2-3; D unresolved. Germline loops: CDR1 SQVTM, CDR2 ANQGSEA. The CDR3 is 10 residues long. Between the trimmed V and J ends, which lost 7 bases and 5 bases, there was a span of 7 bases.

DNA for the CDR3: TGTGCCAGCAGTTACTCTGGACAGGGGCCATCACCCCTCCACTTT. It encodes CASSYSGQGPSPLHF. V usage is TRBV6-5 and J usage is TRBJ1-6; 9 bases map to TRBD1. This CDR3 is built from 15 residues. J was trimmed by 10 bases and V by 0 bases; bases with no gene match: 4. Germline CDR1 and CDR2: MNHEY and SVGAGI.

The chain has TRBV7-2 and TRBJ1-2, with a tentative D call TRBD1 (6 bases). Deletions cut 0 bases from V and 6 bases from J, with 8 bases between. This CDR3 has 13 residues. The germline gives CDR1 SGHTA, CDR2 FQGNSA. The chain's CDR3 is CASSLASGDGYTF. The CDR3 DNA is TGTGCCAGCAGCTTAGCGTCAGGGGATGGCTACACCTTC.

The chain links TRBV7-9 to TRBJ2-1; D is perhaps TRBD1 or TRBD2 (5 bases each). The CDR3 length is 14 residues. Germline V gives CDR1 SEHNR, CDR2 FQNEAQ (reference sequence). V was pared by 6 bases and J by 0 bases, with 9 bases between. CDR3 DNA sequence: TGTGCCAGCAGGGCCGGGACCTCCTACAATGAGCAGTTCTTC. Translated, it gives CASRAGTSYNEQFF. Combining the CDR3 with reference TRBV7-9 and TRBJ2-1 gives the whole variable domain DTGVSQNPRHKITKRGQNVTFRCDPISEHNRLYWYRQTLGQGPEFLTYFQNEAQLEKSRLLSDRFSAERPKGSFSTLEIQRTEQGDSAMYLCASRAGTSYNEQFFGPGTRLTVL.

The chain couples TRBV30 to TRBJ2-1; D might be TRBD1 (6 bases). V shed 3 bases and J shed 4 bases, with 10 bases lying between them. In germline, CDR1 is GTSNPN, CDR2 SVGIG (reference sequence). The CDR3 spans 13 residues. This chain's CDR3 is CAWSPDSYNEQFF. The CDR3 DNA sequence: TGTGCCTGGAGCCCGGACAGTTACAATGAGCAGTTCTTC. The complete variable domain, with remaining parts taken from reference TRBV30 and TRBJ2-1, reads SQTIHQWPATLVQPVGSPLSLECTVEGTSNPNLYWYRQAAGRGLQLLFYSVGIGQISSEVPQNLSASRPQDRQFILSSKKLLLSDSGFYLCAWSPDSYNEQFFGPGTRLTVL.

The CDR3 nucleotides read TGTGCCAGCACCGGACGGGCCTACGAGCAGTACTTC. Protein: CASTGRAYEQYF. V usage is TRBV28 and J usage is TRBJ2-7; no firm D call. Trimming stripped 7 bases from V and 2 bases from J, with 9 bases between. Germline loops: CDR1 MDHEN, CDR2 SYDVKM. This CDR3 is built from 12 residues.

The chain has TRBV7-9 and TRBJ1-2; D not certain. Trimming took off 4 bases at V and 4 bases at J, with 7 bases between the two ends. The CDR3 covers 12 residues. Looked up from germline, CDR1 is SEHNR and CDR2 is FQNEAQ (reference sequence). CDR3: CASSSLPYGYTF. In nucleotides, the CDR3 is TGTGCCAGCAGCTCGCTTCCCTATGGCTACACCTTC.

This chain links TRBV9 with TRBJ2-1, with TRBD2 matching over 10 bases. The CDR3 spans 15 residues. The V gene end was trimmed by 4 bases and the J gene end by 8 bases; junction bases not matched to a gene: 9. Germline values: CDR1 SGDLS, CDR2 YYNGEE. CDR3 amino acids: CASSPLAGLRDEQFF. The CDR3 nucleotides are TGTGCCAGCAGCCCACTAGCGGGGCTTCGAGATGAGCAGTTCTTC.

J is TRBJ2-7 and V is TRBV6-5, with TRBD2 identical over 9 bases. V lost 0 bases to trimming and J lost 2 bases; unmatched junction nucleotides: 2. Germline assignment: CDR1 MNHEY and CDR2 SVGAGI. The length of the CDR3 is 15 residues. The CDR3 DNA reads as TGTGCCAGCAGTTACTCGTCTAGCGGGGCCTACGAGCAGTACTTC. This sequence encodes CASSYSSSGAYEQYF.

The CDR3 loop reads CASSFPDRGGLEWDTQYF. CDR3 in DNA: TGTGCCAGCAGCTTTCCGGATCGCGGGGGTCTGGAGTGGGATACGCAGTATTTT. V usage is TRBV11-2 and J usage is TRBJ2-3, with 7 nucleotides matching TRBD2. The CDR3 covers 18 residues. The germline gives CDR1 SGHAT, CDR2 FQNNGV. Trimming cost V 3 bases and J 6 bases; bases outside gene matches: 18.

The rearrangement joins TRBV5-1 to TRBJ2-1; 13 bases agree with TRBD2. There are 15 residues in the CDR3. The J segment lost 8 bases and the V segment lost 4 bases, leaving 6 bases of the junction unmatched. Per germline, CDR1 SGHRS and CDR2 YFSETQ. The CDR3 here is CASSLRTSGSHEQFF. The CDR3 bases are TGCGCCAGCAGCCTAAGGACTAGCGGGAGTCATGAGCAGTTCTTC. The variable domain in full, with the rest retrieved from reference TRBV5-1 and TRBJ2-1, is KAGVTQTPRYLIKTRGQQVTLSCSPISGHRSVSWYQQTPGQGLQFLFEYFSETQRNKGNFPGRFSGRQFSNSRSEMNVSTLELGDSALYLCASSLRTSGSHEQFFGPGTRLTVL.

The rearrangement joins TRBV7-9 to TRBJ1-2; 7 bases match TRBD1. Germline trimming cut 5 bases from V and 4 bases from J; bases unmatched to any gene: 16. There are 17 residues in the CDR3. Germline lookup yields CDR1 SEHNR and CDR2 FQNEAQ (reference sequence). CDR3 sequence: CASSDRAWDSEIYGYTF. Written as DNA, the CDR3 is TGTGCCAGCAGCGACCGCGCCTGGGACAGCGAAATCTATGGCTACACCTTC.